These 22 T cell receptor beta chains share one sample of origin, sequenced in a study of PD-1 blockade in classical Hodgkin lymphoma. The repertoire was sequenced with immunoSEQ multiplex PCR; TCRdb's copy has only in-frame clones and lacks some. The sample has tens of thousands of clones; approximately 80% are singletons. Each of the patients experienced relapse following autologous stem cell transplantation, and their brentuximab vedotin exposure differed. This material consisted of peripheral blood mononuclear cells (PBMCs), taken at baseline. The source of these receptors is a human donor with classical Hodgkin lymphoma.

The chain uses TRBV7-9 and TRBJ1-6; D gene unclear. Germline assignment: CDR1 SEHNR and CDR2 FQNEAQ (reference sequence). This CDR3 contains 15 residues. Trimming pared 1 base from V and 6 bases from J, leaving 10 bases between. This CDR3 reads CASSLVGQRNSPLHF. In nucleotides, the CDR3 is TGTGCCAGCAGCTTAGTGGGCCAGCGTAATTCACCCCTCCACTTT.

This clone was counted between two and nine times. The rearrangement uses TRBV7-2 and TRBJ1-4, with a weak D call TRBD1 (5 bases). Germline V gene data show CDR1 as SGHTA and CDR2 as FQGNSA. V lost 4 bases and J 6 bases, leaving 21 bases between the germline ends. The CDR3 sequence is 17 residues long. The CDR3 region has the DNA TGTGCCAGCAGCTGGGTTTACAGGTCTGGGGGGGATGAAAAACTGTTTTTT. It is translated as CASSWVYRSGGDEKLFF.

This clone appeared a single time. The rearrangement links TRBV21-1 to TRBJ2-3; the D call TRBD2 from the table was never checked on the DNA. TRBV21-1 is a pseudogene. The CDR3 covers 18 residues. CDR3 sequence: CASSKEVTSGGAKDTQYF. CDR3 DNA: TGTGCCAGCAGCAAAGAGGTAACTAGCGGGGGGGCAAAAGATACGCAGTATTTT.

V is TRBV10-3 and J is TRBJ1-4, with a weak D call TRBD1 (6 bases). The V end was cut by 8 bases, the J end by 6 bases, with 19 bases between. The CDR3 extends over 15 amino acids. Germline loops: CDR1 ENHRY, CDR2 SYGVKD. The CDR3 loop is CAISRGRGNDEKLFF. The DNA of the CDR3 is TGTGCCATCTCTAGGGGGAGAGGGAATGATGAAAAACTGTTTTTT.

The chain couples TRBV27 to TRBJ2-6, with no clear D. This CDR3 comprises 15 residues. CDR1 MNHEY and CDR2 SMNVEV come from the germline V gene (reference sequence). V was pared by 5 bases and J by 4 bases, with 12 bases between. This chain's CDR3 is CASSPVIPGANVLTF. The CDR3 bases are TGTGCCAGCAGTCCCGTGATTCCCGGGGCCAACGTCCTGACTTTC.

The V gene is TRBV7-2, the J gene TRBJ1-2; D is ambiguous. The CDR3 runs to 16 residues. The germline CDR1 and CDR2 sequences are SGHTA and FQGNSA. The ends were cut back, 1 base at V and 3 bases at J, with 15 bases in the middle. The CDR3 spells CASSLDGGGRDYGYTF. Written as DNA, the CDR3 is TGTGCCAGCAGCTTAGACGGCGGAGGAAGGGACTATGGCTACACCTTC.

This chain's CDR3 is CASSLSAGQIAYEQYF. CDR3 bases: TGTGCCAGCAGTTTAAGCGCCGGGCAGATAGCCTACGAGCAGTACTTC. The rearrangement uses TRBV28 and TRBJ2-7; D ambiguous. The length of the CDR3 is 16 residues. The V gene lost 2 bases and the J gene lost 2 bases, with 16 bases spanning the gap. Germline values: CDR1 MDHEN, CDR2 SYDVKM. Variable domain in full (rest from reference TRBV28 and TRBJ2-7): DVKVTQSSRYLVKRTGEKVFLECVQDMDHENMFWYRQDPGLGLRLIYFSYDVKMKEKGDIPEGYSVSREKKERFSLILESASTNQTSMYLCASSLSAGQIAYEQYFGPGTRLTVT.

The chain employs TRBV27 and TRBJ1-2; 10 positions agree with TRBD1. Germline CDR1 is MNHEY and CDR2 is SMNVEV (reference sequence). This CDR3 contains 13 residues. The J segment lost 6 bases and the V segment lost 8 bases, leaving 6 bases of the junction unmatched. The CDR3 reads CASSLGQGNGYTF. In DNA, the CDR3 is TGTGCCAGCTCCCTGGGACAGGGGAATGGCTACACCTTC.

CDR3 nucleotide sequence: TGTGCCAGCAGTCGCGGGGGGGGCGGTAATGAAAAACTGTTTTTT. As protein: CASSRGGGGNEKLFF. The chain has TRBV7-2 and TRBJ1-4; possible D gene TRBD1, 6 bases. Germline V CDR1 and CDR2: SGHTA, FQGNSA. CDR3 length: 15 amino acids. V gave up 6 bases and J gave up 4 bases, with 15 bases separating them.

CDR3 sequence: CASSLQRADQDTQYF. The CDR3 DNA sequence: TGTGCCAGCTCACTTCAAAGGGCGGATCAGGATACGCAGTATTTT. The chain carries TRBV18 and TRBJ2-3, with D unclear. V was clipped by 4 bases and J by 6 bases, with 17 bases between them. Germline V gives CDR1 KGHSH, CDR2 LQKENI. CDR3 size: 15 residues.

This clone was seen once. This sequence joins TRBV2 and TRBJ1-2; TRBD1 aligns across 8 bases. The CDR3 is 13 residues long. Unmatched junction bases numbered 7, after V lost 4 bases and J lost 9 bases. Germline V lookup: CDR1 SNHLY, CDR2 FYNNEI. CDR3 in amino acids: CASSGQTGESYTF. In DNA form, the CDR3 reads TGTGCCAGCAGTGGCCAGACAGGGGAGAGCTACACCTTC.

The chain recombines TRBV9 with TRBJ2-3, with TRBD2 as a possible D gene (7 bases). The CDR3 is 15 residues long. V lost 2 bases, J lost 1 base, and 11 bases lay in between. Germline V CDR1 and CDR2: SGDLS, YYNGEE. CDR3 sequence: CASSVLGGRTDTQYF. In nucleotides, the CDR3 is TGTGCCAGCAGCGTCCTCGGGGGGCGCACAGATACGCAGTATTTT.

The rearrangement links TRBV6-1 to TRBJ2-5; D not resolved. V lost 3 bases and J lost 5, with 7 bases in between. The germline V gene has CDR1 MNHNS and CDR2 SASEGT. CDR3 length equals 12 residues. CDR3 loop: CASSESQETQYF. The CDR3 DNA follows: TGTGCCAGCAGTGAGTCACAGGAGACCCAGTACTTC.

The CDR3 spells CASTGQLSLSSGANVLTF. In DNA form, the CDR3 reads TGCGCCAGCACCGGACAGCTTTCCTTAAGCTCTGGGGCCAACGTCCTGACTTTC. The genes are TRBV5-1 and TRBJ2-6; D is possibly TRBD1 (6 bases). The CDR3 has 18 amino acids. CDR1 is SGHRS, CDR2 YFSETQ, per germline. The ends were cut back, 6 bases at V and 0 bases at J, with 19 bases in the middle.

The rearrangement uses TRBV27 and TRBJ1-6, with D perhaps TRBD1 (5 bases). Trimming stripped 4 bases from V and 0 bases from J, with 7 bases between. CDR3 length: 15 amino acids. Germline lookup yields CDR1 MNHEY and CDR2 SMNVEV (reference sequence). The CDR3 protein is CASSSGASYNSPLHF. As DNA, the CDR3 is TGTGCCAGCAGTTCCGGGGCCTCCTATAATTCACCCCTCCACTTT.

The chain combines TRBV30 with TRBJ1-1; no clear D gene. The CDR3 loop spans 11 amino acids. V was cut by 7 bases and J by 11 bases, with 17 bases left in between. In germline, CDR1 is GTSNPN, CDR2 SVGIG (reference sequence). The CDR3 DNA follows: TGTGCCTTTCTATGGGAGTATAGGGCTTTCTTT. It specifies CAFLWEYRAFF.

This rearrangement joins TRBV4-1 to TRBJ1-5, with D perhaps TRBD1 (5 bases). V lost 4 bases and J lost 0, with 16 bases in between. CDR1 MGHRA and CDR2 YSYEKL come from the germline V gene. This CDR3 is 17 amino acids long. The DNA of the CDR3 is TGCGCCAGCAGCCTAGGGACCGGGCCAGATAGCAATCAGCCCCAGCATTTT. This translates into CASSLGTGPDSNQPQHF.

V is TRBV4-3 and J is TRBJ2-5; 7 nucleotides line up with TRBD1. The CDR3 has 15 amino acids. J lost 2 bases, V lost 0 bases, and 3 bases had no gene match. Germline CDR1 is LGHNA and CDR2 is YSLEER. CDR3 sequence: CASSQDPGGQETQYF. Written as DNA, the CDR3 is TGCGCCAGCAGCCAAGATCCAGGGGGACAAGAGACCCAGTACTTC.

The chain joins TRBV19 to TRBJ2-7; D is perhaps TRBD1 (5 bases). V dropped 5 bases and J dropped 6 bases, with 17 bases sitting between them. The CDR3 is 14 residues long. Looked up from germline, CDR1 is LNHDA and CDR2 is SQIVND (reference sequence). CDR3 sequence reads: CASSQQETSGEQYF. Written as DNA, the CDR3 is TGTGCCAGTAGTCAACAGGAGACCTCTGGCGAGCAGTACTTC.

The chain combines TRBV9 with TRBJ2-1, with D possibly being TRBD2 (5 bases). The CDR3 runs 15 residues. Germline V CDR1 and CDR2: SGDLS, YYNGEE. V was shortened by 3 bases and J by 0 bases, with 10 bases between the two germline ends. The DNA for the CDR3 is TGTGCCAGCAGCGCCAGCGGTTACTCCTACAATGAGCAGTTCTTC. This codes for CASSASGYSYNEQFF.

This clone turned up a few times. The chain has TRBV6-6 and TRBJ2-2; weak D call: TRBD2 (5 bases). CDR3 length: 13 amino acids. Germline loops: CDR1 MNHNY, CDR2 SVGAGI (reference sequence). Trimming removed 4 bases at V and 5 bases at J, with 8 bases between. The CDR3 region is CASSLRETGELFF. The CDR3 DNA sequence: TGTGCCAGCAGTTTGAGGGAGACCGGGGAGCTGTTTTTT.

J is TRBJ1-1 and V is TRBV5-1, with 8 nucleotides matching TRBD1. The J segment lost 5 bases and the V segment lost 4 bases, leaving 7 bases of the junction unmatched. Germline V CDR1 and CDR2: SGHRS, YFSETQ. The CDR3 extends over 14 amino acids. The CDR3 DNA follows: TGCGCCAGCAGCGGACAGGGCCCGAGGACTGAAGCTTTCTTT. Protein: CASSGQGPRTEAFF.